This TCR beta chain was profiled in a study of technical replicates of blood from a few donors. TCRdb's table, derived via immunoSEQ multiplex PCR, lists solely in-frame clones and lacks some. Of roughly 70,000 clones in the sample, approximately 89% were seen once. The V end was cut by 8 bases, the J end by 1 base, with 11 bases between. In germline, CDR1 is LNHDA, CDR2 SQIVND (reference sequence). The CDR3 totals 13 residues. This clone was counted once. Sequenced sample: PBMCs. V usage is TRBV19 and J usage is TRBJ1-1; maybe TRBD1 (6 bases). This clonotype originated in a human donor in good health. Some clones in this sample may be carry-over from other donors' samples. The CDR3 DNA follows: TGTGCCAGTGCCAGGGGAAGGAACACTGAAGCTTTCTTT. Translating gives CASARGRNTEAFF.